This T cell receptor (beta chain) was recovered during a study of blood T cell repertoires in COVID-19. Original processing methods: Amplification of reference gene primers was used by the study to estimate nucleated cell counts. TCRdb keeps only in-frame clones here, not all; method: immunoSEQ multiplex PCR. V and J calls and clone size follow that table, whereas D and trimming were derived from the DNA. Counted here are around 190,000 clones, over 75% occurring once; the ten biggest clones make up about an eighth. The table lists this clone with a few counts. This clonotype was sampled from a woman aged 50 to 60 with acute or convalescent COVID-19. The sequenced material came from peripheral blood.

CDR3 sequence reads: CASSEIAGGDNEQFF. The CDR3 DNA reads TGCGCCAGCAGCGAAATAGCGGGAGGCGACAATGAGCAGTTCTTC. The V call is TRBV5-1, the J call TRBJ2-1; the match to TRBD2 covers 10 bases. Germline trimming cut 4 bases from V and 5 bases from J; bases unmatched to any gene: 6. Germline CDR1 and CDR2: SGHRS and YFSETQ. The CDR3 is made up of 15 amino acids.